This T cell receptor (beta chain) stems from a study of shared clonotypes between healthy human individuals. Authors' processing steps: Junction-only sequences without quality scores were provided by ImmunoSEQ, so filtering was different. Produced via immunoSEQ multiplex PCR; TCRdb's table is partial and in-frame only. V and J calls and clone size are given by that table; D and trimming were obtained from the DNA. The sample shows approximately 940,000 clones, 76% of them seen only once. Germline-derived CDR1 and CDR2 are GTSNPN and SVGIG (reference sequence). Trimming cost V 2 bases and J 1 base, with 15 bases left between them. The CDR3 is made up of 15 amino acids.

J is TRBJ2-7 and V is TRBV30; TRBD2 might be the D (5 bases). This receptor was obtained from a man aged 18 to 30 in good health. Sequencing input: memory CD4+ T cells sorted from blood. Sample subset: CD45RA-negative fraction. The CDR3 is CAWSKRDAGSYEQYF. As DNA, the CDR3 is TGTGCCTGGAGTAAGAGGGATGCAGGTTCCTACGAGCAGTACTTC. The variable domain in full, completed from reference TRBV30 and TRBJ2-7, reads SQTIHQWPATLVQPVGSPLSLECTVEGTSNPNLYWYRQAAGRGLQLLFYSVGIGQISSEVPQNLSASRPQDRQFILSSKKLLLSDSGFYLCAWSKRDAGSYEQYFGPGTRLTVT.